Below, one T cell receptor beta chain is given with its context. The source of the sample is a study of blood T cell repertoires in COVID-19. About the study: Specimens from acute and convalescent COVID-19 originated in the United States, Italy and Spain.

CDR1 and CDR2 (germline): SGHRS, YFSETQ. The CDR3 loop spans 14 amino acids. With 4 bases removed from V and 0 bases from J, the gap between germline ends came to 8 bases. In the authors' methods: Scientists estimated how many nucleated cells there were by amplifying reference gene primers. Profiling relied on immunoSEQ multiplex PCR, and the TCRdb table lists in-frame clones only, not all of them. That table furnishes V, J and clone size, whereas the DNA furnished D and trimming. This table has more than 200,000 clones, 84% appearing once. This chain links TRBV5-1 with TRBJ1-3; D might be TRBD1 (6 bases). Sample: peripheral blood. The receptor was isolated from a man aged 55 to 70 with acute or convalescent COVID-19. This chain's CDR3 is CASSRTVSGNTIYF. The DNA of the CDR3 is TGCGCCAGCAGCCGGACAGTCTCTGGAAACACCATATATTTT.